This TCR beta chain was sequenced in a study of blood T cell repertoires in COVID-19 (dated by TCRdb to the early 2020s). Regarding the complete study: Collaborator samples came from the United States, Italy and Spain and covered acute and convalescent phases of COVID-19. The material from the prospective study consisted of cDNA or gDNA derived from T cells, B-cell-depleted T cells, or PBMCs. The dataset comprised deeply sampled blood TCRbeta repertoires from subjects exposed to, actively infected with, or recovered from COVID-19. The repertoires were made available in a free public database intended to serve as a resource for research on the immune response to SARS-CoV-2. The samples were drawn from the first 160 participants of the ongoing ImmuneRACE study and from over a thousand subjects provided by 6 global collaborators. A de-identified subject ID, COVID-19 status, age in years and sex were almost always included in the sample metadata. Where HLA class I and class II types were available, the types were taken from metadata supplied by the sample provider, not from assay-based typing.

TCRbeta CDR3 regions were amplified from genomic DNA by means of the immunoSEQ Assay, a bias-controlled multiplex PCR. The original pipeline was this. Nucleated cell counts per sample were estimated from amplification of reference gene primers within the assay. Sequence reads were collapsed and filtered to measure the absolute abundance of every unique TCRbeta CDR3 rearrangement. Productive Simpson clonality was computed per sample as the square root of Simpson's diversity index over productive rearrangements. This is the immuneACCESS table as TCRdb keeps it, with only in-frame sequences that have V and J called. A part of the clones is gone; compared with another copy, unresolved V genes explain less than half, and the rest is unexplained. V and J calls and clone size are copied from that table; D and trimming were computed from the DNA. Here the sample has around 440,000 clones; about 87% occur a single time. The top ten clones comprise about 12% of the sample.

V and J lose 4 bases and 2 bases, and a span of 18 bases separates them. The CDR3 covers 16 residues, taking in both the cysteine and the phenylalanine. The entry retains the CDR3 DNA only, 48 bases that are in frame from base 1. The germline V gene yields LGHNA for CDR1 and YNFKEQ for CDR2. What the research found in general, with its limitations: Clinical and demographic metadata were provided uncurated, with the amount varying by source and participant.

One collaborating source in Seattle enrolled patients while the patients were actively infected and followed the patients over time throughout the course of disease. Each collaborating institution followed its own protocols to collect whole blood in K2EDTA tubes. For TCRbeta analysis, collaborators shipped samples in one of three forms: frozen whole blood, isolated PBMCs, or DNA extracted from either of those sample types. Notes on this clone: Its cognate antigen has yet to be identified. The input lacks base qualities; no much larger clone sits a single base away.

The chain couples TRBV4-2 to TRBJ2-7, with TRBD2 perhaps the D gene, on 6 matching bases. The receptor was isolated from a woman in her forties or fifties with COVID-19, enrolled during active disease. Sequencing input: peripheral blood. The CDR3 here reads CASSPYTGTPTYEQYF. In nucleotide form, the sequence is TGTGCCAGCAGCCCGTACACCGGGACTCCGACCTACGAGCAGTACTTC.